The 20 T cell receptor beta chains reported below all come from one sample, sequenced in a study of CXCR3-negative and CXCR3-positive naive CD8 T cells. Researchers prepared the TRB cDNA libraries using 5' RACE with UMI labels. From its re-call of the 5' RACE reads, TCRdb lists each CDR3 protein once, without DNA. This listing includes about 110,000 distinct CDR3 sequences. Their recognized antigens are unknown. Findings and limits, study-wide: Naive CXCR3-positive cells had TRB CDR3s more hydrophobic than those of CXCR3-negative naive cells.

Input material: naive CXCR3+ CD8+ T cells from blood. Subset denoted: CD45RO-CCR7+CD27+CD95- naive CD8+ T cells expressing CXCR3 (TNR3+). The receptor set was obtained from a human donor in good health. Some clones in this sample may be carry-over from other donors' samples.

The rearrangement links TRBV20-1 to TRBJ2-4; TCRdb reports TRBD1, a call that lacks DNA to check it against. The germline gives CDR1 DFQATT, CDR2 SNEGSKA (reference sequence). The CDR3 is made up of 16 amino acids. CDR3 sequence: CSASRDTTVAKNIQYF.

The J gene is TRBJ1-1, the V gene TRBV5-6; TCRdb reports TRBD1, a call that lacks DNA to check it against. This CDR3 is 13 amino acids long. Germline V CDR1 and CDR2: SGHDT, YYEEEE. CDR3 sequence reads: CASSSGLGAEAFF.

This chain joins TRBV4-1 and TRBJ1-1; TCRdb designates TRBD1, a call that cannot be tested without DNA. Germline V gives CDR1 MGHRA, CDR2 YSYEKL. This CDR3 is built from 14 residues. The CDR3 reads CASSTRDENTEAFF.

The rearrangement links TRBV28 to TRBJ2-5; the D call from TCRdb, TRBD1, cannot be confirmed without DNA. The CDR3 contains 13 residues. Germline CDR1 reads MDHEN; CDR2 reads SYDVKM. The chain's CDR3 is CASTTLVLNDQYF.

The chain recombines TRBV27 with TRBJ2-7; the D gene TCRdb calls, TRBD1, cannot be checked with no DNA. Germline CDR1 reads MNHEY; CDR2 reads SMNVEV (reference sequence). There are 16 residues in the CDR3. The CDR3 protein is CASSLQGGETSYEQYF.

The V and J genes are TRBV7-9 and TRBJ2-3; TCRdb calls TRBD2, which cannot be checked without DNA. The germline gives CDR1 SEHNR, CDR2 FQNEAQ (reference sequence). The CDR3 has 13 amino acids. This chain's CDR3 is CASSPSAGFTQYF.

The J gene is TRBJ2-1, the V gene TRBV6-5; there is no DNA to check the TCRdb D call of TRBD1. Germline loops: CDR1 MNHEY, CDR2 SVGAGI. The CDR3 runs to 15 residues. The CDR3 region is CASTSQGKLYNEQFF.

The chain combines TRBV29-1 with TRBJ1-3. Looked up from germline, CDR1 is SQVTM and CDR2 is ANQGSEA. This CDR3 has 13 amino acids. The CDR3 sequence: CSVEVNSGNTIYF.

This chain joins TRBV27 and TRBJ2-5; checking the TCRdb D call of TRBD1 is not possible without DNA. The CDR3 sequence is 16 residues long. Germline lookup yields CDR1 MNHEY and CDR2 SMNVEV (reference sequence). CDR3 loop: CATRVSRTGGRETQYF.

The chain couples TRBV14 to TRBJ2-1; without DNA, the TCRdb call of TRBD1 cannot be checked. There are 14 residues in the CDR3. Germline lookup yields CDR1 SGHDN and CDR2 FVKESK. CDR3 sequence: CASQGQGGWNEQFF.

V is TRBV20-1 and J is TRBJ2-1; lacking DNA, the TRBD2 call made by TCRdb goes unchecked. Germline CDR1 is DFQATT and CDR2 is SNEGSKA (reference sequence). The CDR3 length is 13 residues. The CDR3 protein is CSARRDSGNEQFF.

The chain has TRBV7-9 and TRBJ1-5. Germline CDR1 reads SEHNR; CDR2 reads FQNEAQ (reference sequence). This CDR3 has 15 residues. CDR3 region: CAVVEGSDSNQPQHF.

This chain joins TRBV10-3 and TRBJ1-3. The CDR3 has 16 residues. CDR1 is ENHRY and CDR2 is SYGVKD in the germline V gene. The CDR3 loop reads CAISESLGDSGNTIYF.

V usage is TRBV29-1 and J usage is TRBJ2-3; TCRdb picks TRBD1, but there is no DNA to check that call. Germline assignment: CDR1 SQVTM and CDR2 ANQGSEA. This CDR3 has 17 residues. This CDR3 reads CSVEDRLDRASTDTQYF.

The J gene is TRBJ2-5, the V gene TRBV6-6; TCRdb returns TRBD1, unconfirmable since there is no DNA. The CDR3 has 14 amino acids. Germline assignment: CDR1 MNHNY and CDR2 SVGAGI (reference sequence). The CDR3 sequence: CASTLYEGMETQYF.

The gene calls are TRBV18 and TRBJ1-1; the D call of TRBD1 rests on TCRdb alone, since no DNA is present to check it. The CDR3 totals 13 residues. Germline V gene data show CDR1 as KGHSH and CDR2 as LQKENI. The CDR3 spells CASLDRGDTEAFF.

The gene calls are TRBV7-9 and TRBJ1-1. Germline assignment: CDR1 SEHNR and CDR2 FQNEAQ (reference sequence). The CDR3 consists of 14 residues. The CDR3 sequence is CASSPSIVNTEAFF. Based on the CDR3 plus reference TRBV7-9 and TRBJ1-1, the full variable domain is DTGVSQNPRHKITKRGQNVTFRCDPISEHNRLYWYRQTLGQGPEFLTYFQNEAQLEKSRLLSDRFSAERPKGSFSTLEIQRTEQGDSAMYLCASSPSIVNTEAFFGQGTRLTVV.

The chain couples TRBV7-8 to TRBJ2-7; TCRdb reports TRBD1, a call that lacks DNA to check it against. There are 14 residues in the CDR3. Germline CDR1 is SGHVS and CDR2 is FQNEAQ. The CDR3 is CASSLVTGRYEQYF.

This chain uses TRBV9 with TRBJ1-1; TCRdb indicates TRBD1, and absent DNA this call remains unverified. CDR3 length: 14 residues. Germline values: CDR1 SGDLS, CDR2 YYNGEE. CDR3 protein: CASNQGAADTEAFF.

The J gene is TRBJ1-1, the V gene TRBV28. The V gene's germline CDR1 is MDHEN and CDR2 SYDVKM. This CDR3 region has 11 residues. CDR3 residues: CASTAGAEAFF.